The rows below give T cell receptor beta chains drawn from one sample of a study of technical replicates of blood from a handful of donors. Generated by immunoSEQ multiplex PCR, the TCRdb table keeps only in-frame clones and is missing some. The table includes fewer than 85,000 clones, about 94% detected once. Sequenced: T cells isolated from PBMCs. The receptors come from a human donor in good health. The CDR3 runs from the conserved cysteine through the conserved F or W. Fields, in order: J gene, V gene, CDR3 protein.

>TRBJ2-3|TRBV4-2
CASSQRPLLAVGSDTQYF
>TRBJ1-2|TRBV6-1
CASSEIGQGKGGYTF
>TRBJ2-7|TRBV28
CASMSLAGYEQYF
>TRBJ2-1|TRBV27
CASSLMPSSDEQFF
>TRBJ1-2|TRBV6-1
CASSESRAFGYGYTF
>TRBJ2-2|TRBV28
CAISPQGEGGELFF
>TRBJ2-7|TRBV28
CASSLLSGMTYEQYF
>TRBJ2-5|TRBV28
CASSWRETQYF
>TRBJ2-3|TRBV2
CASSGRVAGVVGDTQYF
>TRBJ2-7|TRBV14
CASSQADTTNGYEQYF
>TRBJ1-1|TRBV5-4
CASSFTENTEAFF
>TRBJ2-3|TRBV7-2
CASSPQGATDTQYF
>TRBJ2-2|TRBV2
CASSQGLAVDRTGELFF
>TRBJ1-5|TRBV4-1
CASSPLPGQGEENQPQHF
>TRBJ2-5|TRBV12-5
CASGLGGTGDEGTQYF
>TRBJ2-5|TRBV6-5
CASSYSMREGETQYF
>TRBJ2-2|TRBV13
CASAEGRGRAGELFF
>TRBJ1-1|TRBV6-4
CASRAGEDREAFF
>TRBJ1-3|TRBV5-1
CASSKSGNVAGNTIYF
>TRBJ2-2|TRBV19
CASSIARGGAGELFF
>TRBJ2-3|TRBV5-1
CASSRKPGQGTDTQYF
>TRBJ1-1|TRBV28
CASSPGTGGNTEAFF
>TRBJ2-1|TRBV2
CASSEQGFGIYNEQFF
>TRBJ2-6|TRBV5-5
CASSLFTGSRSGANVLTF
>TRBJ1-5|TRBV28
CASSKQGGSQPQHF
>TRBJ2-5|TRBV11-2
CASTDGGGSRGSQYF
>TRBJ1-5|TRBV27
CASSPRQFRLNQPQHF
>TRBJ2-1|TRBV7-9
CASSFDREYNEQFF
>TRBJ2-1|TRBV9
CASSPDRGNEQFF
>TRBJ2-7|TRBV7-9
CASSLGQGHGHEQYF
>TRBJ1-1|TRBV11-2
CASSLNWGDPSTEAFF
>TRBJ1-6|TRBV5-1
CASSSGQGNYNSPLHF
>TRBJ2-1|TRBV29-1
CSVEDPVTVYNEQFF
>TRBJ1-1|TRBV11-3
CASSYQGAGTEAFF
>TRBJ2-7|TRBV7-9
CASSFKDSNRDLGYEQYF
>TRBJ2-3|TRBV5-1
CASSLDWAGKDTQYF
>TRBJ1-3|TRBV28
CASSLPRGASGNTIYF
>TRBJ1-1|TRBV7-9
CASSLVRVNTEAFF
>TRBJ2-7|TRBV6-1
CASSELAYEQYF
>TRBJ1-2|TRBV28
CASSFGQGDYGYTF
>TRBJ1-4|TRBV4-1
CASSQDRAGNEKLFF
>TRBJ2-1|TRBV2
CASKTSGSNEQFF
>TRBJ1-4|TRBV5-5
CASSLAGREKLFF
>TRBJ2-7|TRBV5-1
CASSLAGGQGAGEQYF
>TRBJ2-7|TRBV6-5
CASSFYRGQGALYF
>TRBJ1-3|TRBV21-1
CASSSRPWDRNSGNTIYF
>TRBJ2-7|TRBV2
CASSGWDSSYEQYF
>TRBJ2-3|TRBV5-6
CASSLYSDRGRLTDTQYF
>TRBJ1-2|TRBV13
CASSLASGGGLANYGYTF
>TRBJ1-1|TRBV14
CASSHVPVVTFF
>TRBJ2-5|TRBV12-5
CASGLGSSGRGQETQYF
>TRBJ2-7|TRBV11-2
CASSSGWDEQYF
>TRBJ1-2|TRBV6-5
CASRTGGAGNYGYTF
>TRBJ2-7|TRBV5-8
CASSLAGDTALGQYF
>TRBJ2-3|TRBV11-2
CASSAWESTDTQYF
>TRBJ2-7|TRBV2
CASSEQGLTYEQYF
>TRBJ2-3|TRBV30
CAWSDRLAGQQYF
>TRBJ2-1|TRBV18
CASSLGPGGEQFF
>TRBJ1-1|TRBV7-9
CASSLLSWRGPPGAFF
>TRBJ2-2|TRBV9
CASSLAGVGELFF